The rows below give T cell receptor beta chains drawn from one sample of a study of T cells in Graves' hyperthyroidism and ophthalmopathy. Each CDR3 protein is one row after TCRdb ran MiXCR on the multiplex PCR reads. The profile shows roughly 510,000 distinct CDR3 sequences, under 25% of them singletons. What was sequenced was blood. The origin of the receptors is a man aged 18 to 30 with Graves' hyperthyroidism. Both conserved end residues are part of each CDR3. A D gene is named only where the DNA matches it firmly. Where a row states a size, it is once, few, many or the class of an expanded clone; other rows omit it.

>TRBV27|TRBD1|.|TRBJ1-1
TGTGCCATCAGTAGCACCGGACAGGGTTACACTGAAGCTTTCTTT
CAISSTGQGYTEAFF
>TRBV20-1|.|many|TRBJ2-7
TGCAGTGCTAGGTCCCACTACGAGCAGTACTTC
CSARSHYEQYF
>TRBV6-1|.|many|TRBJ2-7
TGTGCCAGCAGTGAAAAGGGCCTTTACTCCTACGAGCAGTACTTC
CASSEKGLYSYEQYF
>TRBV9|.|many|TRBJ1-3
TGTGCCAGCAGCGGCCAGGGGCCTGGAAACACCATATATTTT
CASSGQGPGNTIYF
>TRBV7-9|.|.|TRBJ2-5
TGTGCCAGCAGCTTAGCCAACCAAGAGACCCAGTACTTC
CASSLANQETQYF
>TRBV29-1|.|few|TRBJ2-5
TGCAGCGTGTCCGCCGGAGGGATGGGGGAGACCCAGTACTTC
CSVSAGGMGETQYF
>TRBV5-1|.|many|TRBJ2-7
TGCGCCAGCAGCTTGAAATCCGGGACGGGAGCCTACGAGCAGTACTTC
CASSLKSGTGAYEQYF
>TRBV7-8|.|many|TRBJ1-1
TGTGCCAGCAGCCTCGGTTCCGTCTTGACAGATATGAACACTGAAGCTTTCTTT
CASSLGSVLTDMNTEAFF
>TRBV27|TRBD1|.|TRBJ1-1
TGTGCCAGCAGTCTACAGGGGGCACTGGGCACTGAAGCTTTCTTT
CASSLQGALGTEAFF
>TRBV20-1|.|few|TRBJ2-2
TGCAGTGCTAGACAAGGGGGGGACACCGGGGAGCTGTTTTTT
CSARQGGDTGELFF
>TRBV5-4|.|few|TRBJ2-7
TGTGCCAGCAGCTTGGCCCCACGACCGACATCGTACTACGAGCAGTACTTC
CASSLAPRPTSYYEQYF
>TRBV6-1|.|many|TRBJ1-1
TGTGCCAGCAGTGAATTGAACGGTGAAGCTTTCTTT
CASSELNGEAFF
>TRBV6-5|TRBD1|.|TRBJ2-7
TGTGCCAGCATTTGGCCAGGGGGCATGTACGAGCAGTACTTC
CASIWPGGMYEQYF
>TRBV28|.|.|TRBJ2-5
TGTGCCAGCAGTCCGGGAGGGACAGCCCAGTACTTC
CASSPGGTAQYF
>TRBV11-2|TRBD1|few|TRBJ2-7
TGTGCCAGCGGGGACAGGGTAGTAAGGGAGCAGTACTTC
CASGDRVVREQYF
>TRBV12-3/TRBV12-4|TRBD1|many|TRBJ1-5
TGTGCCAGCGCGGGCAGGGGGTTGAGGGAGCCCCAGCATTTT
CASAGRGLREPQHF
>TRBV28|.|few|TRBJ1-3
TGTGCCAGCAGTGTAGGTGGCCGATTCCATTCCACCTCTGGAAACACCATATATTTT
CASSVGGRFHSTSGNTIYF
>TRBV27|.|many|TRBJ2-7
TGTGCCAGCAGTTCTAACCGGGACGGCTCCTACGAGCAGTACTTC
CASSSNRDGSYEQYF
>TRBV2|.|many|TRBJ1-1
TGTGCCAGCAGTGAAGCCCTCACCCTAGTCTCTGAAGCTTTCTTT
CASSEALTLVSEAFF
>TRBV7-3|TRBD1|.|TRBJ1-1
TGTGCCAGCAGCACCGACGGGACAGACACTGAAGCTTTCTTT
CASSTDGTDTEAFF
>TRBV5-1|.|many|TRBJ1-2
TGCGCCAGCAGTCTCACGACAGTAGGCTATGGCTACACCTTC
CASSLTTVGYGYTF
>TRBV28|.|many|TRBJ1-5
TGTGCCAGCAGTTTCTCCGAGAATCAGCCCCAGCATTTT
CASSFSENQPQHF
>TRBV27|TRBD2|many|TRBJ2-7
TGTGCCAGCAAATCCCTACTAGCGGGGGGCGGCGAGCAGTACTTC
CASKSLLAGGGEQYF
>TRBV20-1|.|.|TRBJ2-7
TGCAGTGCCGAGGGGAATAGCCACGAGCAGTACTTC
CSAEGNSHEQYF
>TRBV3-1|.|.|TRBJ1-2
TGTGCCAGCAGCCCTCAGACGGCAGGATTGCACACCTTC
CASSPQTAGLHTF
>TRBV29-1|.|.|TRBJ1-1
TGCAGCGTTACCAGACAGTTCCAGAAAATGAACACTGAAGCTTTCTTT
CSVTRQFQKMNTEAFF
>TRBV20-1|.|.|TRBJ2-2
TGCAGTGCTAGAGATTACCGCCAGGCGCGGGCCGAGGAGCTGTTTTTT
CSARDYRQARAEELFF